The entry that follows covers one T cell receptor beta chain sequence. Its antigen is not known. Primers: 60 Vbeta forward and 13 Jbeta reverse. TCRdb keeps only in-frame clones here, not all; method: immunoSEQ multiplex PCR. The table shows some 120,000 clones, with 6.5% to 9.5% occurring only once. Trimming took off 8 bases at V and 2 bases at J, with 19 bases between the two ends. Per the germline V gene, CDR1 is SGHRS and CDR2 is YFSETQ. The CDR3 loop spans 15 amino acids. This sample stems from a study of cytomegalovirus exposure and HLA in healthy donors. Study-wide context: Across roughly 400 genotyped donors, roughly 85% landed in the Caucasian-associated ancestry cluster.

Study-level points and caveats: As a later analysis showed, a missense DCLRE1C variant was linked to trimming of TCR beta V- and J-genes. Cytomegalovirus association was assigned to about 150 TCR beta chains.

What was sequenced was PBMCs. The receptor was isolated from a man aged 35 to 55 in good health and CMV-seronegative. The chain couples TRBV5-1 to TRBJ2-5; TRBD1 is a possible D gene (5 bases). In DNA form, the CDR3 reads TGCGCCAGTGCAATCCAGGGATTAGTTCAAGAGACCCAGTACTTC. Residues: CASAIQGLVQETQYF.